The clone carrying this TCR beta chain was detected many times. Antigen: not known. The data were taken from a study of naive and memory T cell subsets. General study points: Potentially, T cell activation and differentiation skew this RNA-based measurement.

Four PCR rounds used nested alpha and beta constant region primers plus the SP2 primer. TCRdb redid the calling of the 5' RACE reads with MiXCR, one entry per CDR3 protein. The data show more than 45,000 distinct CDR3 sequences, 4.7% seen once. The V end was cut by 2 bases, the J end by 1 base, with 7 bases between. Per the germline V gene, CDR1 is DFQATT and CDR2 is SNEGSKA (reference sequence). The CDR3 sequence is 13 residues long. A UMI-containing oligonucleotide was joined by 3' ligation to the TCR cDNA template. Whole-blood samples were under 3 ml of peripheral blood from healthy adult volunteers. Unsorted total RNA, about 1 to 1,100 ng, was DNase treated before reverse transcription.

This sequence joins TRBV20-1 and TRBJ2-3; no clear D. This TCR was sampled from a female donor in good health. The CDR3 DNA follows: TGCAGTGCTAGACTCGCGGGCACAGATACGCAGTATTTT. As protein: CSARLAGTDTQYF.